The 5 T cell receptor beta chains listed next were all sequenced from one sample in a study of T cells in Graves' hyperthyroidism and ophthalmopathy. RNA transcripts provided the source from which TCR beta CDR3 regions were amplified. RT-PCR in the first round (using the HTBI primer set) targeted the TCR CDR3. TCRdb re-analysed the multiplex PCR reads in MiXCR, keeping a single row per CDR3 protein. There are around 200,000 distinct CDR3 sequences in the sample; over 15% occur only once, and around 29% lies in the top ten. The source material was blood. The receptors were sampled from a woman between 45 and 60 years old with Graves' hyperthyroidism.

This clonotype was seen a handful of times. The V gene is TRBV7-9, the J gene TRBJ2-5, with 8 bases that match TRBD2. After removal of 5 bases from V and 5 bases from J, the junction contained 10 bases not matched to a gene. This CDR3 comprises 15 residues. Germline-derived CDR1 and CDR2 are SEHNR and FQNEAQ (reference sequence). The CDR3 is CASSVGLALRETQYF. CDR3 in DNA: TGTGCCAGCAGCGTCGGACTAGCTTTACGGGAGACCCAGTACTTC.

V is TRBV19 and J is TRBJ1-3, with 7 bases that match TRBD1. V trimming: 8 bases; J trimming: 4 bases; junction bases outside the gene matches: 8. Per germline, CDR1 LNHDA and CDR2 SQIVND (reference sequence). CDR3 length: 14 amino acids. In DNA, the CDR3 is TGTGCCAGTTACCACAGGGGCGGCGGAAACACCATATATTTT. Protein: CASYHRGGGNTIYF.

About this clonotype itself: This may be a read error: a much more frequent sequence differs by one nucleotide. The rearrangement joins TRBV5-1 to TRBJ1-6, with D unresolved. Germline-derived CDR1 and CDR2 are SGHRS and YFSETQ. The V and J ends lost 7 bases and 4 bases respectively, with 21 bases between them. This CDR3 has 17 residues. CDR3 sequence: CASRDLSRNVYNSPLHF. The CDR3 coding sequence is TGCGCCAGCCGAGACCTGAGCAGGAATGTTTATAATTCACCCCTCCACTTT.

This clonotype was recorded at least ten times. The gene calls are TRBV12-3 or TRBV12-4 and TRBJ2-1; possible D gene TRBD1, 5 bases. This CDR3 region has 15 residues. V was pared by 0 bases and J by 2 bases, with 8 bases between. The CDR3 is CASSLAGATYNEQFF. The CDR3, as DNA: TGTGCCAGCAGTTTAGCAGGGGCAACCTACAATGAGCAGTTCTTC.

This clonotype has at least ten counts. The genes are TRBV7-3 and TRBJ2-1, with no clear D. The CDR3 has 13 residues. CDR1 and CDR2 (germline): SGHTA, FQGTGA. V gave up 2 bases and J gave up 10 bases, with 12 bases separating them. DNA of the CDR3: TGTGCCAGCAGCTTAGTAGACGGGTTGGAGCAGTTCTTC. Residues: CASSLVDGLEQFF. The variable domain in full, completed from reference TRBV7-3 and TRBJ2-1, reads GAGVSQTPSNKVTEKGKYVELRCDPISGHTALYWYRQSLGQGPEFLIYFQGTGAADDSGLPNDRFFAVRPEGSVSTLKIQRTERGDSAVYLCASSLVDGLEQFFGPGTRLTVL.